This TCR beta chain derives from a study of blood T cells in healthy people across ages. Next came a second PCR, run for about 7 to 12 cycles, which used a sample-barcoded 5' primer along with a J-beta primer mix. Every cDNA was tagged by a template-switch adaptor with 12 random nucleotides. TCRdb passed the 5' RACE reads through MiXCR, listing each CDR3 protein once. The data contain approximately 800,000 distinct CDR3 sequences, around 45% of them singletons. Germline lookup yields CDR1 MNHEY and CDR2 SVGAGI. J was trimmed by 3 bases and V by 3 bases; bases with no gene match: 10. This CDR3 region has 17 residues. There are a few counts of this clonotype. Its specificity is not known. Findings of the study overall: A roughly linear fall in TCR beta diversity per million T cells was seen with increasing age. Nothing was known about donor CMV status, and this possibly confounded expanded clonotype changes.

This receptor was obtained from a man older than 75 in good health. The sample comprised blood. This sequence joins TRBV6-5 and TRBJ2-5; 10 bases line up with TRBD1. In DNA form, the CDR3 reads TGTGCCAGCAGTTATCAATTCTCCGGGACAGGGGAAGAGACCCAGTACTTC. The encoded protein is CASSYQFSGTGEETQYF.